The rows below give T cell receptor beta chains drawn from one sample of a study of shared clonotypes between healthy human individuals. Libraries were prepared by immunoSEQ multiplex PCR; TCRdb keeps only in-frame clonotypes and omits some of them. The table has roughly 1,800,000 clones, over 85% seen once. The sample taken for sequencing was naive CD8+ T cells sorted from blood. Receptors originate from a young man in good health. The CDR3 runs from the conserved cysteine through the conserved F or W. A D gene is named only where the DNA matches it firmly. The listing skips clone size in some rows; elsewhere it reads once, few, many or a size class.

TRBV11-2	TRBJ2-7	TRBD1	.	TGTGCCAGCAGCTTAGCACAGGGGTACGAGCAGTACTTC	CASSLAQGYEQYF
TRBV9	TRBJ2-3	TRBD2	.	TGTGCCAGCAGCCCCTCTGTTCTAGCGGGGGGGCATACAGATACGCAGTATTTT	CASSPSVLAGGHTDTQYF
TRBV7-9	TRBJ1-3	.	few	TGTGCCAGCAGCTTGAGCTCTGGAAACACCATATATTTT	CASSLSSGNTIYF
TRBV7-2	TRBJ2-7	TRBD2	.	TGTGCCAGCAGCCCAGGGCTAGCGGGCTACGAGCAGTACTTC	CASSPGLAGYEQYF
TRBV6-1	TRBJ1-2	.	once	TGTGCCAGCAGTCACCCGACAGGCTATGGCTACACCTTC	CASSHPTGYGYTF
TRBV12-5	TRBJ2-7	.	few	TGTGCTAGTGGGCCGGGACTGACCTACGAGCAGTACTTC	CASGPGLTYEQYF
TRBV13	TRBJ2-5	.	.	TGTGCCAGCAGCAGAAGAATACCCCAAGAGACCCAGTACTTC	CASSRRIPQETQYF
TRBV7-2	TRBJ2-2	.	.	TGTGCCAGCAGTTCCATCCCGGAGCACACCGGGGAGCTGTTTTTT	CASSSIPEHTGELFF
TRBV7-9	TRBJ2-7	.	.	TGTGCCAGCAGCTTCCCCGGCGGACCACACCACTCCTACGAGCAGTACTTC	CASSFPGGPHHSYEQYF
TRBV6-6	TRBJ2-3	TRBD1	.	TGTGCCAGCACCCTGATGGGACAGGGGAGTCGTGATACGCAGTATTTT	CASTLMGQGSRDTQYF
TRBV27	TRBJ2-7	.	once	TGTGCCAGCAGTTTCGATTACACCGGCGAGCAGTACTTC	CASSFDYTGEQYF
TRBV28	TRBJ2-1	.	.	TGTGCCAGCAGTCTTACCGGGACACCCTGGGGTGAGCAGTTCTTC	CASSLTGTPWGEQFF
TRBV27	TRBJ1-1	.	once	TGTGCCAGCACACGGATTGGGAACACTGAAGCTTTCTTT	CASTRIGNTEAFF
TRBV7-9	TRBJ2-5	.	.	TGTGCCAGCAGCTCTAGCGCAAGAGGGGACCAAGAGACCCAGTACTTC	CASSSSARGDQETQYF
TRBV10-2	TRBJ2-5	.	once	TGCGCCAGCAGTGAGTCGATTGGGCCGGAGTACTTC	CASSESIGPEYF
TRBV30	TRBJ2-7	.	.	TGTGCCTGGGAAACGGGACACTCCTACGAGCAGTACTTC	CAWETGHSYEQYF
TRBV11-2	TRBJ2-7	.	.	TGTGCCAGCAGCTTATATCCGTACGAGCAGTACTTC	CASSLYPYEQYF
TRBV6-5	TRBJ2-5	.	.	TGTGCCAGCAAGGGGTCTCGGGCGGTAGAGACCCAGTACTTC	CASKGSRAVETQYF
TRBV6-1	TRBJ1-3	.	.	TGTGCCAGCAGTGAAGACCCACGATCTCAGGGCCCTGGAAACACCATATATTTT	CASSEDPRSQGPGNTIYF
TRBV19	TRBJ2-7	.	.	TGTGCCAGCGGGTTAGGTCTGGGGGAGCAGTACTTC	CASGLGLGEQYF
TRBV7-9	TRBJ2-1	.	.	TGTGCCAGCAGCTTAGCGCTAACCGGATACAATGAGCAGTTCTTC	CASSLALTGYNEQFF